The 17 T cell receptor beta chains below come from one sample, sequenced in a study of blood T cell repertoires in COVID-19 (TCRdb year 2020). Libraries were prepared through the immunoSEQ multiplex PCR assay. Drawn from immuneACCESS, this table holds only the in-frame rearrangements with V and J called that TCRdb kept. Clones are partly lost; checked studies trace under half to an unresolved V gene and leave the rest unexplained. For this sample there are over 250,000 clones; 89% appear just once. Approximately 12% of the sample goes to the ten largest clones. Sequenced input: peripheral blood. These receptors were taken from a woman in her sixties with acute or convalescent COVID-19.

V is TRBV21-1 and J is TRBJ2-5; the listed D gene, TRBD1, was not tested against the DNA. TRBV21-1 is recorded as a pseudogene. CDR3 length: 14 amino acids. The CDR3, as DNA: TGTGCCAGCAGCACGGGACAGGGTCAAGAGACCCAGTACTTC. It yields the protein CASSTGQGQETQYF.

This chain uses TRBV28 with TRBJ2-7; 7 nucleotides agree with TRBD1. The CDR3 runs to 14 residues. Trimming removed 5 bases from V and 6 bases from J; junction bases left unmatched: 10. In germline, CDR1 is MDHEN, CDR2 SYDVKM. The CDR3 DNA reads as TGTGCCAGCAGTATGGACAGGCCCCCTGCCGAGCAGTACTTC. Its protein is CASSMDRPPAEQYF.

For the CDR3, the DNA is TGTGCCAGCAGTTACTCGGCAGGGCCCGAGACCCAGTACTTC. Its protein product is CASSYSAGPETQYF. This sequence joins TRBV6-5 and TRBJ2-5; D perhaps matches TRBD1 (5 bases). V lost 0 bases, J lost 5 bases, and 10 bases lay in between. Germline-derived CDR1 and CDR2 are MNHEY and SVGAGI. This CDR3 comprises 14 residues.

V gene TRBV11-2 combines with J gene TRBJ2-5; 11 bases agree with TRBD1. This CDR3 comprises 15 residues. Germline CDR1 SGHAT, CDR2 FQNNGV. V shed 5 bases, J shed 2 bases, and the junction held 4 bases outside the gene matches. The CDR3 spells CASSRGTGGQETQYF. The CDR3 bases are TGTGCCAGCAGCCGCGGGACAGGGGGGCAAGAGACCCAGTACTTC.

The chain is built from TRBV28 and TRBJ1-3; no clear D gene. The CDR3 is 13 amino acids. In germline, CDR1 is MDHEN, CDR2 SYDVKM. The DNA for the CDR3 is TGTGCATGTGGAGCGCCGACTGGAAACACCATATATTTT. It is translated as CACGAPTGNTIYF.

The rearrangement joins TRBV11-2 to TRBJ2-7; D remains unclear. Trimming left V 2 bases short and J 3 bases short, with 14 bases between. Per germline, CDR1 SGHAT and CDR2 FQNNGV. This CDR3 region has 15 residues. Here the CDR3 reads CASSLYPRSGYEQYF. The DNA for the CDR3 is TGTGCCAGCAGCTTATATCCCCGCTCGGGCTACGAGCAGTACTTC.

The chain combines TRBV12-3 or TRBV12-4 with TRBJ2-1; TRBD2 matches 8 bases. V was clipped by 4 bases and J by 9 bases; unmatched bases: 5. The CDR3 length is 13 residues. CDR3 amino acids: CASSSRLATEQFF. Here the CDR3 DNA reads TGTGCCAGCAGTTCCCGACTAGCGACTGAGCAGTTCTTC.

This chain uses TRBV2 with TRBJ1-6; perhaps TRBD1 as D (5 bases). The CDR3 totals 13 residues. Germline V CDR1 and CDR2: SNHLY, FYNNEI. V was clipped by 8 bases and J by 11 bases, with 16 bases between them. The CDR3 reads CASRRLPGAPLHF. The CDR3 region has the DNA TGTGCCAGCCGTCGGCTTCCGGGGGCACCCCTCCACTTT.

The chain joins TRBV13 to TRBJ2-7; TRBD2 is a possible D gene (5 bases). CDR1 is PRHDT and CDR2 is FYEKMQ in the germline V gene (reference sequence). Trimming cost V 5 bases and J 3 bases, with 11 bases left between them. The CDR3 spans 13 residues. CDR3 sequence (DNA): TGTGCCAGCAGCGGACTTCCTAGCTACGAGCAGTACTTC. It encodes CASSGLPSYEQYF. Looking up the rest from reference TRBV13 and TRBJ2-7 gives the full variable domain: AAGVIQSPRHLIKEKRETATLKCYPIPRHDTVYWYQQGPGQDPQFLISFYEKMQSDKGSIPDRFSAQQFSDYHSELNMSSLELGDSALYFCASSGLPSYEQYFGPGTRLTVT.

The V gene is TRBV28, the J gene TRBJ1-1, with 7 bases matching TRBD1. The J segment lost 0 bases and the V segment lost 6 bases, leaving 7 bases of the junction unmatched. This CDR3 has 15 amino acids. Germline values: CDR1 MDHEN, CDR2 SYDVKM. CDR3 DNA: TGTGCCAGCAGGGAACACAGGGGATTGAACACTGAAGCTTTCTTT. Amino acids: CASREHRGLNTEAFF.

The chain couples TRBV24-1 to TRBJ1-4, with TRBD1 matching 10 bases. In germline, CDR1 is KGHDR, CDR2 SFDVKD. The CDR3 spans 15 residues. V dropped 4 bases and J dropped 8; count of bases not matched to a gene: 6. The CDR3: CATSETGTGEEKLFF. The CDR3 bases are TGTGCCACCAGTGAGACCGGGACAGGGGAAGAAAAACTGTTTTTT.

The chain recombines TRBV7-9 with TRBJ1-3; D not certain. The CDR3 sequence is 15 residues long. V was trimmed by 5 bases and J by 0 bases, leaving 11 bases between them. Germline assignment: CDR1 SEHNR and CDR2 FQNEAQ (reference sequence). DNA of the CDR3: TGTGCCAGCAGCGGGCATGGCTACTCTGGAAACACCATATATTTT. This translates into CASSGHGYSGNTIYF. Complete variable domain (other parts from reference TRBV7-9 and TRBJ1-3): DTGVSQNPRHKITKRGQNVTFRCDPISEHNRLYWYRQTLGQGPEFLTYFQNEAQLEKSRLLSDRFSAERPKGSFSTLEIQRTEQGDSAMYLCASSGHGYSGNTIYFGEGSWLTVV.

The chain joins TRBV6-5 to TRBJ2-1, with 7 bases identical to TRBD1. V was pared by 7 bases and J by 4 bases, with 7 bases of the junction left unmatched. The CDR3 is made up of 14 amino acids. Germline loops: CDR1 MNHEY, CDR2 SVGAGI. The CDR3 loop reads CASTSWTGYNEQFF. For the CDR3, the DNA is TGTGCCAGCACAAGCTGGACAGGTTACAATGAGCAGTTCTTC.

The chain uses TRBV7-8 and TRBJ1-3, with D unclear. Trimming took off 2 bases at V and 0 bases at J, with 14 bases between the two ends. Germline V gene lookup returns CDR1 SGHVS and CDR2 FQNEAQ. The CDR3 runs 17 residues. Here the CDR3 reads CASSLMGGRNSGNTIYF. CDR3 sequence (DNA): TGTGCCAGCAGCTTAATGGGAGGACGGAACTCTGGAAACACCATATATTTT.

This rearrangement joins TRBV27 to TRBJ2-4; no clear D gene. CDR3 size: 11 residues. Per the germline V gene, CDR1 is MNHEY and CDR2 is SMNVEV (reference sequence). V dropped 9 bases and J dropped 4 bases, with 7 bases sitting between them. The CDR3 coding sequence is TGTGCCAGTGTTCTTAAAAACATTCAGTACTTC. As protein: CASVLKNIQYF.

The J gene is TRBJ1-6, the V gene TRBV25-1; 11 positions match TRBD1. The CDR3 extends over 18 amino acids. Losses at the gene ends were 7 bases for V and 10 bases for J; bases not matched to a gene: 18. Germline V CDR1 and CDR2: MGHDK, SYGVNS. CDR3: CASKETGTGGAIDSPLHF. CDR3 DNA: TGTGCCAGCAAAGAGACCGGGACAGGGGGTGCCATAGACTCACCCCTCCACTTT.

The J gene is TRBJ1-2, the V gene TRBV7-9; 8 bases line up with TRBD1. Germline V gives CDR1 SEHNR, CDR2 FQNEAQ (reference sequence). This CDR3 has 14 amino acids. V was pared by 0 bases and J by 4 bases, with 1 base of the junction left unmatched. The CDR3 DNA is TGTGCCAGCAGCTTAGCGGACAGGGCCTATGGCTACACCTTC. Amino acid sequence: CASSLADRAYGYTF.